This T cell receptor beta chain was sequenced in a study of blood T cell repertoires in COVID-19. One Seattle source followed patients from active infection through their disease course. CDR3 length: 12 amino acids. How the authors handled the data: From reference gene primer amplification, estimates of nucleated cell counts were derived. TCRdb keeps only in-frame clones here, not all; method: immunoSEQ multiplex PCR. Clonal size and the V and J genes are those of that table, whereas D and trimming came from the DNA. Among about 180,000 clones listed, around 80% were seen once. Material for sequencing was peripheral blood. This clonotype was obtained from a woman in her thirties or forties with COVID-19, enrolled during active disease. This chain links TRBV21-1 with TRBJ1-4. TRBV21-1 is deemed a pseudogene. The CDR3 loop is CASSNYTGELFF. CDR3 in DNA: TGTGCCAGCAGCAACTACACGGGGGAACTGTTTTTT.